This TCR beta chain was captured by sequencing in a study of identical twins (dated by TCRdb to the mid-2010s). Describing the broader study: The study deep-sequenced TCR alpha and beta repertoires from monozygotic twins, unrelated adults of various ages and cord blood to test whether fetal clonotypes persist. To rule out contamination, the twin experiments were replicated at different times with different library preparation protocols. Broader findings and caveats from the paper: In monozygotic twins, recombination models systematically underestimated out-of-frame TCR alpha sharing, but the models matched the sharing seen between unrelated individuals. Abundant cord blood beta clonotypes had fewer insertions, young adult naive repertoires showed a similar but weaker trend, and memory repertoires showed no such trend. In beta out-of-frame sequences, excess twin sharing was weaker, because having fewer shared sequences lowered the signal-to-noise ratio. Invariant T cells such as MAIT and iNKT could partly confound zero-insertion analyses, though diverse VJ usage argued against this for most clonotypes. Because the same donors could not be followed over many years, conclusions were based on cross-sectional statistical analysis. Out-of-frame TCR alpha sequences shared between twins showed an excess of low generation-probability sequences compared with coincidental sharing between unrelated individuals.

Turning to this clonotype: Its target antigen remains unknown. Per-base quality was not reported, and no clone a single base away is much larger than it.

Deletion took 2 bases off V and 5 bases off J, with a span of 15 bases between the germline ends. The germline V gene encodes CDR1 SGHVS and CDR2 FNYEAQ. The CDR3 runs 15 amino acids, cysteine and phenylalanine included. The DNA shown is the 45-base CDR3, in frame from base 1. Library preparation used 5' RACE. Sequenced on an Illumina HiSeq 2000. A universal primer binding site was added through template switching, and the final cDNA carried a unique molecular identifier so that TCR cDNA molecules could be counted accurately. Specific primers in the conserved constant-segment region were used to synthesize first-strand cDNA for TCR alpha and beta chains. To control for contamination, every cDNA library carried two barcodes: a SMART-Mk sample barcode plus Illumina barcodes. Two successive PCR steps introduced TruSeq adapter sequences along with Illumina sample barcodes. The TCR alpha and beta cDNA libraries were sequenced on the Illumina HiSeq platform using custom primers. On the authors' methods: MiGEC processed the raw reads to extract unique molecular identifiers, while MiXCR was used to determine the CDR3 positions. For each individual, recombination models were inferred using an EM algorithm with the repgenHMM and IGoR tools. The tcR package in R was used for shared clonotype analysis, with sharing normalized by the product of cloneset sizes. Out-of-frame nonproductive sequences were analyzed to study raw recombination free of thymic and clonal selection effects. TCRdb's own reprocessing of the public reads used fastp at Q25 and MiXCR and kept productive beta chains. Under each unique CDR3 protein, matching rows form one entry showing the most common genes and DNA. What appears here as the V and J calls and clone size reflects TCRdb's work, not the paper's. The sample records about 890,000 distinct CDR3 sequences, 9% to 15% of which are singletons. The leading ten clones occupy about 1.6% of the sample.

Every donor in the study was a healthy Caucasian. The twin cohort consisted of three pairs of female monozygotic twins, all aged roughly 18 to 30 years. RNA for TCR libraries was isolated from peripheral blood mononuclear cells. This sample also belongs to another study, concerning yellow fever vaccine responses in identical twins. From that second study: The T cell response to vaccination in identical twins was reported by the authors to appear partly convergent and partly personalized. Focusing on identical twins, the study followed the T cell clones that responded to the vaccine, and did so with precision.

Sequencing was carried out using PBMCs. This receptor chain uses TRBV7-6 and TRBJ2-5; D gene: possibly TRBD1, on 5 matching bases. This receptor was taken from a woman between 18 and 30 years old in good health. In nucleotides, the sequence is TGTGCCAGCAGCTTAAGGGTTTCAGGGTACGAGACCCAGTACTTC. This translates into CASSLRVSGYETQYF.